This paragraph covers one T cell receptor beta chain sequence. Its antigen remains unknown. This sample is part of a study of graft-versus-host responses after intestinal transplantation. Study-wide results and limits: Within the allografts of patients who had graft-donor T cell macrochimerism, graft-versus-host to host-versus-graft clonal ratios were high. There were GvH clones found in recipient marrow, and some of them appeared first in ileum or blood.

Profiled with immunoSEQ multiplex PCR; TCRdb holds only in-frame clones, not every one. Of tens of thousands of clones listed, about nine tenths are singletons. This CDR3 region has 15 residues. The germline CDR1 and CDR2 sequences are SGDLS and YYNGEE. The germline V and J ends were trimmed by 3 bases and 1 base, with 11 bases remaining between them. The material sequenced was unstimulated CD4+ T cells sorted from spleen or lymph node cells, taken before intestinal transplant. V gene TRBV9 combines with J gene TRBJ1-5, with D unresolved. This clonotype was obtained from a human donor who received an intestinal transplant. CDR3 in DNA: TGTGCCAGCAGCGAGGACCCGGGGAGCAATCAGCCCCAGCATTTT. This gives the protein CASSEDPGSNQPQHF.